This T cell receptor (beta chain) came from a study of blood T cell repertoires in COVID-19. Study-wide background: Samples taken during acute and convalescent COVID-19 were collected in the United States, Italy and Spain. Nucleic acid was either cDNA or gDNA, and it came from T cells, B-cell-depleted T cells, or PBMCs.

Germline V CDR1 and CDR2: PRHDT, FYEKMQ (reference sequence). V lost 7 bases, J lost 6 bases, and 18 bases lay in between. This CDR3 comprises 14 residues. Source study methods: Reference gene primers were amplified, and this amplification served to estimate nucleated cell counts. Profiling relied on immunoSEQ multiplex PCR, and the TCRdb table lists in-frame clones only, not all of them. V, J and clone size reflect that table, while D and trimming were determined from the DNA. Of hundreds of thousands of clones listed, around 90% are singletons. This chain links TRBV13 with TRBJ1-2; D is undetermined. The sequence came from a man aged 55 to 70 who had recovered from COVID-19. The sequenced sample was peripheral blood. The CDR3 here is CASKVWGGSDGYTF. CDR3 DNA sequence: TGTGCCAGCAAAGTTTGGGGAGGGAGTGATGGCTACACCTTC. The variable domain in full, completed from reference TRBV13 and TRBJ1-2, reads AAGVIQSPRHLIKEKRETATLKCYPIPRHDTVYWYQQGPGQDPQFLISFYEKMQSDKGSIPDRFSAQQFSDYHSELNMSSLELGDSALYFCASKVWGGSDGYTFGSGTRLTVV.